This entry describes one TCR beta chain. Its antigen is unidentified. This entry belongs to a study of T cell clonotyping in hematopoietic cell transplantation. Data came from immunoSEQ multiplex PCR; TCRdb stores just in-frame clones and leaves some out. This sample yields fewer than 30,000 clones, of which nearly 97% are seen a single time; 1.1% to 1.5% belongs to the top ten. Study-wide findings and caveats: Pathologically expanded recipient clonotypes increased progressively from day 30 to day 180 as diversity fell. No sorting was done, leaving CD4 and CD8 contributions mixed. Higher Inverse Simpson Index values in graft donor and pretransplant recipient predicted broader posttransplant TCR diversity. At the given depth, recipient repertoires were over 95% de novo clonotypes.

This CDR3 has 15 amino acids. CDR1 and CDR2 from the germline V gene are SGHKS and YYEKEE (reference sequence). The V end lost 0 bases, the J end lost 7 bases, and 16 bases lay between the germline ends. The receptor was derived from a man in his fifties in good health. Some clones in this sample may be carry-over from other donors' samples. The chain uses TRBV5-5 and TRBJ1-2; the D is unclear. Material for sequencing was peripheral blood mononuclear cells. CDR3 in amino acids: CASSLELSLGVGYTF. The CDR3 DNA sequence: TGTGCCAGCAGCTTGGAATTGTCACTTGGCGTTGGCTACACCTTC.